The clone carrying this T cell receptor (beta chain) was counted between two and nine times. Its antigen is unknown. Given the absence of the conserved phenylalanine or tryptophan at the CDR3 end, a read error is likely. With 7 bases removed from V and 5 bases from J, the gap between germline ends came to 21 bases. The CDR3 is 15 amino acids. Germline-derived CDR1 and CDR2 are MNHNS and SASEGT. This entry belongs to a study of T cells in Graves' hyperthyroidism and ophthalmopathy. It was RNA transcripts that yielded the amplified TCR beta CDR3 regions. With the HTBI primer set, the TCR CDR3 went through a first round of RT-PCR. Via MiXCR, TCRdb re-called the multiplex PCR reads, giving one row per CDR3 protein. The sample gives a few hundred thousand distinct CDR3 sequences, around 15% of which show up once; more than 30% is in the top ten. Thyroid ultrasound, orbital computed tomography, clinical symptoms, and serum thyroxine and TRAb underpinned diagnoses. The source of the PBMCs was 8.5 to 10 ml of fresh peripheral blood.

Study-wide findings and caveats: The authors' 13 V-J model separated ophthalmopathy from stable hyperthyroidism.

The chain combines TRBV6-1 with TRBJ2-7; D might be TRBD1 or TRBD2, each matching 6 bases. The sequence was collected from a woman aged 50 to 65 with Graves' hyperthyroidism that later progressed to Graves' ophthalmopathy. Material for sequencing was blood. This CDR3 reads CASTEGGIGRHEQYL. The CDR3 DNA follows: TGTGCCAGCACCGAAGGGGGGATAGGGAGGCACGAGCAGTACCTC.